The clone carrying this T cell receptor (beta chain) was counted a single time. Time point specified: pre-treatment sample, taken before nivolumab and TIL therapy. Patients were adults with stage 4 NSCLC. There are 12 residues in the CDR3. Trimming cost V 6 bases and J 4 bases, with 10 bases left between them. From germline, CDR1 is SNHLY and CDR2 FYNNEI. This specimen belongs to a study of TIL therapy for anti-PD-1-resistant metastatic lung cancer. This was the immunoSEQ v3 assay. The protocol was immunoSEQ multiplex PCR, while the TCRdb copy is restricted to in-frame clones and leaves out a portion. The sample yields some 57,000 clones, roughly 91% seen once.

The material sequenced was blood, taken at baseline. This TCR was recovered from a person aged 25-79 years with non-small cell lung cancer. The genes are TRBV2 and TRBJ2-7; either TRBD1 or TRBD2 may supply D (5 bases each). CDR3 region: CASRRDGYEQYF. DNA of the CDR3: TGTGCCAGCAGGAGGGACGGATACGAGCAGTACTTC.